Each of the 32 T cell receptor beta chains below was sequenced from the same sample in a study of shared clonotypes between healthy human individuals. The table came from immunoSEQ multiplex PCR; TCRdb's copy has only in-frame clones and leaves some out. The sample includes over a million clones, around 95% of them seen just once. Source material: naive CD4+ T cells sorted from blood. Subset meaning: CD45RA+ positively selected. Receptors were obtained from a man aged 25 to 45 in good health.

V is TRBV18 and J is TRBJ1-3, with 9 nucleotides matching TRBD1. The CDR3 is made up of 18 amino acids. Germline CDR1 is KGHSH and CDR2 is LQKENI. Unmatched junction bases numbered 9, after V lost 3 bases and J lost 0 bases. DNA of the CDR3: TGTGCCAGCTCACCTCTCGTCGGGACAGGGCACTCTGGAAACACCATATATTTT. Its translation is CASSPLVGTGHSGNTIYF. The complete variable domain, with remaining parts taken from reference TRBV18 and TRBJ1-3, reads NAGVMQNPRHLVRRRGQEARLRCSPMKGHSHVYWYRQLPEEGLKFMVYLQKENIIDESGMPKERFSAEFPKEGPSILRIQQVVRGDSAAYFCASSPLVGTGHSGNTIYFGEGSWLTVV.

The V call is TRBV19, the J call TRBJ2-2, with TRBD2 as a possible D gene (6 bases). This CDR3 is built from 15 residues. Trimming removed 5 bases from V and 2 bases from J, with 12 bases in between. CDR1 is LNHDA, CDR2 SQIVND, per germline (reference sequence). In DNA, the CDR3 is TGTGCCAGTAGTCGGGACTTTCTCAACACCGGGGAGCTGTTTTTT. Translation: CASSRDFLNTGELFF.

The chain employs TRBV9 and TRBJ2-2; D call uncertain. The CDR3 has 18 amino acids. Germline lookup yields CDR1 SGDLS and CDR2 YYNGEE. Trimming cost V 3 bases and J 6 bases, with 24 bases left between them. The CDR3 loop reads CASSDLSRASTPPGELFF. The DNA of the CDR3 is TGTGCCAGCAGCGACCTTTCTAGGGCGTCAACCCCCCCCGGGGAGCTGTTTTTT.

The gene calls are TRBV18 and TRBJ1-1, with D possibly matching TRBD1 (5 bases). Per germline, CDR1 KGHSH and CDR2 LQKENI. The CDR3 has 17 amino acids. Trimming took off 0 bases at V and 1 base at J, with 15 bases between the two ends. In DNA, the CDR3 is TGTGCCAGCTCACCACCATCCGGGACGGCCGAGAACACTGAAGCTTTCTTT. Translating gives CASSPPSGTAENTEAFF.

This sequence joins TRBV7-3 and TRBJ2-2; D possibly matches TRBD1 or TRBD2 (5 bases each). Trimming left V 5 bases short and J 4 bases short, with 17 bases between. Germline V gene sequence: CDR1 SGHTA, CDR2 FQGTGA. The CDR3 sequence is 16 residues long. CDR3 sequence reads: CASSPRGEGTTGELFF. The CDR3 DNA reads as TGTGCCAGCAGCCCGCGAGGGGAAGGGACCACCGGGGAGCTGTTTTTT. The variable domain in full, with the rest retrieved from reference TRBV7-3 and TRBJ2-2, is GAGVSQTPSNKVTEKGKYVELRCDPISGHTALYWYRQSLGQGPEFLIYFQGTGAADDSGLPNDRFFAVRPEGSVSTLKIQRTERGDSAVYLCASSPRGEGTTGELFFGEGSRLTVL.

This chain's CDR3 is CASSESPGNTEAFF. Written as DNA, the CDR3 is TGCGCCAGCAGTGAGTCTCCAGGGAACACTGAAGCTTTCTTT. The rearrangement joins TRBV10-1 to TRBJ1-1; D gene unclear. This CDR3 contains 14 residues. Germline-derived CDR1 and CDR2 are WNHNN and SYGVQD (reference sequence). V lost 0 bases and J lost 1, with 6 bases in between.

The chain combines TRBV19 with TRBJ1-5, with D possibly matching TRBD1 (5 bases). Germline V CDR1 and CDR2: LNHDA, SQIVND (reference sequence). V was cut by 9 bases and J by 5 bases, with 14 bases left in between. The CDR3 loop spans 13 amino acids. CDR3 sequence reads: CASKGQGHQPQHF. CDR3 in DNA: TGTGCCAGCAAGGGGCAGGGCCATCAGCCCCAGCATTTT.

This sequence joins TRBV18 and TRBJ2-5; D is unresolved. The V end was cut by 0 bases, the J end by 4 bases, with 9 bases between. The germline gives CDR1 KGHSH, CDR2 LQKENI. This CDR3 contains 14 residues. CDR3 sequence: CASSPPVTRETQYF. CDR3 bases: TGTGCCAGCTCACCACCCGTTACCCGAGAGACCCAGTACTTC.

The J gene is TRBJ2-1, the V gene TRBV4-1, with D maybe TRBD2 (5 bases). Trimming shortened V by 0 bases and J by 4 bases, and 10 bases separated the two germline ends. CDR1 and CDR2 from the germline V gene are MGHRA and YSYEKL. The CDR3 covers 15 residues. CDR3 DNA: TGCGCCAGCAGCCAAGAACTAGTTGGGTACAATGAGCAGTTCTTC. The encoded protein is CASSQELVGYNEQFF.

The chain employs TRBV11-2 and TRBJ2-1; 9 bases map to TRBD1. CDR3 length: 14 amino acids. Germline CDR1 reads SGHAT; CDR2 reads FQNNGV. V lost 5 bases, J lost 7 bases, and 6 bases stayed unmatched. The CDR3 here is CASSAWTGVNEQFF. The CDR3 coding sequence is TGTGCCAGCAGCGCCTGGACAGGGGTGAATGAGCAGTTCTTC.

V gene TRBV18 combines with J gene TRBJ2-2; TRBD2 agrees at 7 bases. V shed 0 bases, J shed 5 bases, and the junction held 6 bases outside the gene matches. From germline, CDR1 is KGHSH and CDR2 LQKENI. CDR3 length: 16 amino acids. In DNA, the CDR3 is TGTGCCAGCTCACCACCGGGCGCGGGAGTTACCGGGGAGCTGTTTTTT. This sequence encodes CASSPPGAGVTGELFF.

This chain joins TRBV7-8 and TRBJ2-7; D remains unclear. The germline V and J ends were trimmed by 5 bases and 0 bases, with 17 bases remaining between them. In germline, CDR1 is SGHVS, CDR2 FQNEAQ. The length of the CDR3 is 16 residues. Written as DNA, the CDR3 is TGTGCCAGCAGCCCAGACCGACTTCCCCGCTCCTACGAGCAGTACTTC. Translating it yields CASSPDRLPRSYEQYF. Combining the CDR3 with reference TRBV7-8 and TRBJ2-7 gives the whole variable domain GAGVSQSPRYKVAKRGQDVALRCDPISGHVSLFWYQQALGQGPEFLTYFQNEAQLDKSGLPSDRFFAERPEGSVSTLKIQRTQQEDSAVYLCASSPDRLPRSYEQYFGPGTRLTVT.

The chain uses TRBV5-5 and TRBJ2-3; perhaps TRBD2 as D (6 bases). The V end lost 4 bases, the J end lost 4 bases, and 19 bases lay between the germline ends. Germline lookup yields CDR1 SGHKS and CDR2 YYEKEE (reference sequence). The CDR3 contains 16 residues. The CDR3 DNA reads as TGTGCCAGCAGCCCACCCCCCCGGGGGAGCTCAGATACGCAGTATTTT. Translation gives CASSPPPRGSSDTQYF.

The chain combines TRBV2 with TRBJ1-1; 8 nucleotides line up with TRBD1. This CDR3 contains 12 residues. Germline V gene data show CDR1 as SNHLY and CDR2 as FYNNEI. Trimming cost V 4 bases and J 7 bases; bases outside gene matches: 2. The CDR3 coding sequence is TGTGCCAGCAGTGGACAGGGGTATGAAGCTTTCTTT. Residues: CASSGQGYEAFF.

The gene calls are TRBV5-1 and TRBJ2-7; unclear D gene. The CDR3 totals 14 residues. Germline V gene sequence: CDR1 SGHRS, CDR2 YFSETQ. V was trimmed by 4 bases and J by 6 bases, leaving 17 bases between them. CDR3 sequence: CASSQAPGLSEQYF. CDR3 nucleotide sequence: TGCGCCAGCAGCCAAGCCCCTGGGCTGAGCGAGCAGTACTTC. Full variable domain (remainder filled in from reference TRBV5-1 and TRBJ2-7): KAGVTQTPRYLIKTRGQQVTLSCSPISGHRSVSWYQQTPGQGLQFLFEYFSETQRNKGNFPGRFSGRQFSNSRSEMNVSTLELGDSALYLCASSQAPGLSEQYFGPGTRLTVT.

The chain has TRBV7-2 and TRBJ2-1, with D hard to call. Trimming removed 1 base from V and 6 bases from J, with 10 bases in between. In germline, CDR1 is SGHTA, CDR2 FQGNSA. The CDR3 covers 14 residues. The CDR3 sequence is CASSLVGGGNEQFF. The CDR3 region has the DNA TGTGCCAGCAGCTTAGTTGGTGGCGGCAATGAGCAGTTCTTC.

V gene TRBV4-3 combines with J gene TRBJ2-7; tentative D call: TRBD1 (6 bases). V lost 3 bases to trimming and J lost 7 bases, with 22 bases between them. Germline assignment: CDR1 LGHNA and CDR2 YSLEER. This CDR3 spans 16 amino acids. The CDR3 DNA reads as TGCGCCAGCAGCCAGGCCCCACAGGGCCTACGTTTGGAGCAGTACTTC. This codes for CASSQAPQGLRLEQYF.

The V call is TRBV7-9, the J call TRBJ1-4; D gene ambiguous. Trimming shortened V by 4 bases and J by 8 bases, and 17 bases separated the two germline ends. This CDR3 has 15 amino acids. Germline loops: CDR1 SEHNR, CDR2 FQNEAQ (reference sequence). The CDR3 nucleotides read TGTGCCAGCAGCTCGGGCAGGTTATTTGGGGAAAAACTGTTTTTT. This translates into CASSSGRLFGEKLFF. Full variable domain (remainder filled in from reference TRBV7-9 and TRBJ1-4): DTGVSQNPRHKITKRGQNVTFRCDPISEHNRLYWYRQTLGQGPEFLTYFQNEAQLEKSRLLSDRFSAERPKGSFSTLEIQRTEQGDSAMYLCASSSGRLFGEKLFFGSGTQLSVL.

The chain joins TRBV7-3 to TRBJ2-2; tentative D call: TRBD2 (5 bases). The CDR3 has 15 amino acids. Germline lookup yields CDR1 SGHTA and CDR2 FQGTGA. The V gene lost 2 bases and the J gene lost 4 bases, with 11 bases spanning the gap. DNA for the CDR3: TGTGCCAGCAGCTTACCCGGGAAACTCACCGGGGAGCTGTTTTTT. Protein sequence: CASSLPGKLTGELFF.

The genes are TRBV7-2 and TRBJ2-3; D is ambiguous. The CDR3 runs 12 residues. Germline-derived CDR1 and CDR2 are SGHTA and FQGNSA. Trimming pared 5 bases from V and 7 bases from J, leaving 10 bases between. The DNA of the CDR3 is TGTGCCAGCAGCCAAATTCGAAATACGCAGTATTTT. Encoded protein: CASSQIRNTQYF.

This clone was seen only once. The V gene is TRBV29-1, the J gene TRBJ2-5; TRBD2 aligns across 8 bases. V was pared by 6 bases and J by 4 bases, with 7 bases of the junction left unmatched. This CDR3 region has 13 residues. CDR1 SQVTM and CDR2 ANQGSEA come from the germline V gene. CDR3 nucleotides: TGCAGCGTCGCGGGGGGAGTTGGAGAGACCCAGTACTTC. It is translated as CSVAGGVGETQYF.

This clone appeared once. This chain connects TRBV19 to TRBJ1-3; D might be TRBD1 (5 bases). Looked up from germline, CDR1 is LNHDA and CDR2 is SQIVND (reference sequence). Trimming removed 8 bases from V and 2 bases from J, with 13 bases in between. This CDR3 contains 14 residues. Written as DNA, the CDR3 is TGTGCCAGTCTCCCCGGGGGTACTGGAAACACCATATATTTT. It yields the protein CASLPGGTGNTIYF.

This chain connects TRBV19 to TRBJ2-5, with D maybe TRBD1 (6 bases). The germline V gene encodes CDR1 LNHDA and CDR2 SQIVND (reference sequence). V was shortened by 3 bases and J by 2 bases, with 10 bases between the two germline ends. The CDR3 sequence is 14 residues long. The CDR3 is CASSMRQGQETQYF. The CDR3 nucleotides read TGTGCCAGTAGTATGAGGCAGGGGCAAGAGACCCAGTACTTC.

The genes are TRBV7-9 and TRBJ1-2; maybe TRBD1 (5 bases). CDR3 length: 16 amino acids. CDR1 is SEHNR, CDR2 FQNEAQ, per germline (reference sequence). The germline V and J ends were trimmed by 1 base and 2 bases, with 14 bases remaining between them. As DNA, the CDR3 is TGTGCCAGCAGCTTAGACGCTATGGGACGGAACTATGGCTACACCTTC. It translates to CASSLDAMGRNYGYTF.

V and J are TRBV28 and TRBJ2-7; D remains ambiguous. CDR1 and CDR2 (germline): MDHEN, SYDVKM. This CDR3 comprises 15 residues. Trimming cost V 3 bases and J 1 base, with 13 bases left between them. The CDR3 spells CASSFSGQQSYEQYF. The CDR3 nucleotides read TGTGCCAGCAGTTTTTCAGGCCAACAATCCTACGAGCAGTACTTC.

This chain links TRBV12-2 with TRBJ1-5. TRBV12-2 is marked as a pseudogene. The CDR3 runs 17 residues. CDR3 in DNA: TGTGCAAGTCGCTTAAGACCGAGGCAGGTTAGCAATCAGCCCCAGCATTTT. Its translation is CASRLRPRQVSNQPQHF.

The sample holds one count of this clone. The V call is TRBV28, the J call TRBJ2-3; D call uncertain. The length of the CDR3 is 15 residues. CDR1 MDHEN and CDR2 SYDVKM come from the germline V gene. Trimming removed 1 base at V and 8 bases at J, with 16 bases between. The CDR3 reads CASSLYQDVSGTQYF. CDR3 DNA sequence: TGTGCCAGCAGTTTATACCAGGACGTTTCGGGTACGCAGTATTTT.

This chain connects TRBV4-1 to TRBJ2-7, with TRBD2 matching 7 bases. Germline CDR1 reads MGHRA; CDR2 reads YSYEKL. This CDR3 contains 14 residues. V dropped 4 bases and J dropped 4; count of bases not matched to a gene: 7. CDR3 nucleotide sequence: TGCGCCAGCAGCCTAGGCGGGAGCGGGTACGAGCAGTACTTC. Translating gives CASSLGGSGYEQYF.

Comments on this clone: This CDR3 is also generated by other DNA sequences in the sample. DNA of the CDR3: TGTGCCAGCAGCGTAGGACCTTACAATGAGCAGTTCTTC. Amino acid sequence: CASSVGPYNEQFF. The gene calls are TRBV9 and TRBJ2-1; D uncertain. The V gene lost 0 bases and the J gene lost 4 bases, with 5 bases spanning the gap. Germline-derived CDR1 and CDR2 are SGDLS and YYNGEE. The CDR3 has 13 amino acids.

This sequence joins TRBV7-9 and TRBJ2-3; D might be TRBD1 or TRBD2, each matching 5 bases. Trimming pared 1 base from V and 9 bases from J, leaving 17 bases between. This CDR3 contains 15 residues. CDR1 SEHNR and CDR2 FQNEAQ come from the germline V gene (reference sequence). The CDR3 here is CASSLEGTYTGTQYF. The CDR3 DNA sequence: TGTGCCAGCAGCTTAGAGGGGACCTACACAGGAACGCAGTATTTT.

The chain links TRBV4-1 to TRBJ2-3; D not certain. Trimming stripped 1 base from V and 6 bases from J, with 8 bases between. CDR1 and CDR2 from the germline V gene are MGHRA and YSYEKL. This CDR3 contains 13 residues. Here the CDR3 DNA reads TGCGCCAGCAGCCAAGTGTTCGGGGATACGCAGTATTTT. Residues: CASSQVFGDTQYF.

Details on this clone: This CDR3 is also generated by other DNA sequences in the sample. This chain uses TRBV6-5 with TRBJ2-1; 12 bases line up with TRBD2. The V gene end was trimmed by 6 bases and the J gene end by 4 bases; junction bases not matched to a gene: 4. Germline loops: CDR1 MNHEY, CDR2 SVGAGI. The CDR3 is made up of 15 amino acids. The DNA for the CDR3 is TGTGCCAGCAGCTTACTAGCGGGAGGTTACAATGAGCAGTTCTTC. Protein product: CASSLLAGGYNEQFF.